Sequencing of this T cell receptor beta chain was carried out in a study of T cells in Graves' hyperthyroidism and ophthalmopathy. Study-wide points: A model built on 13 V-J features separated ophthalmopathy from stable hyperthyroidism. Blood shared most expanded thyroid clonotypes above 0.001.

Researchers took RNA transcripts and amplified the TCR beta CDR3 regions from them. The HTBI set primed first-round TCR CDR3 RT-PCR. MiXCR, applied by TCRdb to the multiplex PCR reads, yields one record per CDR3 protein. The top ten hold approximately 8.4% of the sample, which has about 580,000 distinct CDR3 sequences, 35% to 55% seen once. This clonotype was seen a few times. What it recognizes is unknown. No ophthalmopathy progression within 18 months constituted stable Graves' hyperthyroidism. Germline CDR1 reads LNHNV; CDR2 reads YYDKDF (reference sequence). V was clipped by 1 base and J by 7 bases, with 14 bases between them. The CDR3 spans 15 residues.

The TCR was taken from a woman aged 18 to 35 with Graves' hyperthyroidism. The specimen sequenced was peripheral blood or thyroid tissue (not recorded which). The chain couples TRBV15 to TRBJ2-1, with D uncertain. The CDR3 region has the DNA TGTGCCACCAGCAGAGTGGTAGTGTTAGGGAATGAGCAGTTCTTC. Its translation is CATSRVVVLGNEQFF.